The 18 T cell receptor beta chains below come from one sample, sequenced in a study of blood T cell repertoires in COVID-19. The repertoire was sequenced with immunoSEQ multiplex PCR; TCRdb's copy has only in-frame clones and lacks some. The table shows 150,000 to 200,000 clones, with 70% to 85% occurring only once. Input material: PBMCs or T cells enriched from blood (not recorded which). The receptors originated from a woman in her forties or fifties who had recovered from COVID-19.

The chain uses TRBV6-2 or TRBV6-3 and TRBJ2-1, with TRBD1 identical over 9 bases. CDR3 length: 16 residues. V shed 2 bases and J 7 bases; nucleotides not matched to a gene: 9. Germline-derived CDR1 and CDR2 are MNHEY and SVGEGT. In DNA, the CDR3 is TGTGCCAGCAGTTACACACCGGGACAGGGTAAAAATGAGCAGTTCTTC. This translates into CASSYTPGQGKNEQFF.

This chain uses TRBV7-2 with TRBJ2-7; D is unclear. Germline CDR1 is SGHTA and CDR2 is FQGNSA. The germline V and J ends were trimmed by 5 bases and 0 bases, with 11 bases remaining between them. The CDR3 runs 14 residues. The DNA for the CDR3 is TGTGCCAGCAGCCATTATGGGCCCTCCTACGAGCAGTACTTC. Its protein is CASSHYGPSYEQYF.

The V call is TRBV3-1 (or the pseudogene TRBV3-2), the J call TRBJ2-3, with 10 bases aligning to TRBD2. Germline V gene lookup returns CDR1 LGHDT and CDR2 YNNKEL (reference sequence). The V segment lost 1 base and the J segment 4 bases; nucleotides outside the gene matches: 8. The CDR3 extends over 17 amino acids. The CDR3 coding sequence is TGTGCCAGCAGCCAAGGGGCCCTAGCGGGAGTTGCAGATACGCAGTATTTT. It yields the protein CASSQGALAGVADTQYF.

The V and J genes are TRBV11-2 and TRBJ1-5; no clear D. Germline values: CDR1 SGHAT, CDR2 FQNNGV. Between the trimmed V and J ends, which lost 5 bases and 0 bases, there was a span of 8 bases. The CDR3 is made up of 14 amino acids. CDR3 DNA: TGTGCCAGCAGCCCAGACATTAGCAATCAGCCCCAGCATTTT. Translating it yields CASSPDISNQPQHF.

V and J are TRBV5-5 and TRBJ1-4; D is possibly TRBD1 (6 bases). CDR1 and CDR2 (germline): SGHKS, YYEKEE (reference sequence). Trimming took off 4 bases at V and 7 bases at J, with 14 bases between the two ends. The CDR3 has 14 residues. Here the CDR3 reads CASSTRGASEKLFF. Written as DNA, the CDR3 is TGTGCCAGCAGCACCAGGGGTGCGAGTGAAAAACTGTTTTTT.

A few counts support this clone. The rearrangement links TRBV5-1 to TRBJ1-2, with TRBD1 matching over 9 bases. There are 13 residues in the CDR3. Trimming took 4 bases from V and 6 from J; bases not matched to a gene: 4. CDR1 is SGHRS and CDR2 is YFSETQ in the germline V gene. The CDR3 reads CASSPTGGDGYTF. The CDR3 nucleotides read TGCGCCAGCAGCCCCACAGGGGGCGATGGCTACACCTTC.

Only a few counts were recorded for this clone. The chain recombines TRBV15 with TRBJ1-5; TRBD1 matches at 9 bases. J gave up 3 bases and V 9 bases, and 9 bases lay outside the gene matches. The CDR3 is made up of 15 amino acids. Germline V lookup: CDR1 LNHNV, CDR2 YYDKDF (reference sequence). CDR3 sequence (DNA): TGTGCCACGGGAGGGACAGGGTACTCCAATCAGCCCCAGCATTTT. As protein: CATGGTGYSNQPQHF.

A single count supports this clone. The rearrangement uses TRBV9 and TRBJ2-7, with 9 bases fitting TRBD1. Trimming took 6 bases from V and 2 from J; bases not matched to a gene: 6. Germline CDR1 SGDLS, CDR2 YYNGEE. CDR3 length equals 14 residues. The CDR3: CASTGGTGPYEQYF. In nucleotides, the CDR3 is TGTGCCAGCACCGGAGGGACAGGGCCCTACGAGCAGTACTTC.

The chain links TRBV28 to TRBJ1-5, with unresolved D. The germline CDR1 and CDR2 sequences are MDHEN and SYDVKM. V lost 7 bases and J 0 bases, leaving 13 bases between the germline ends. The length of the CDR3 is 15 residues. CDR3 in DNA: TGTGCCAGCACCCAGACACGTTATAGCAATCAGCCCCAGCATTTT. It encodes CASTQTRYSNQPQHF.

The J gene is TRBJ1-4, the V gene TRBV28; D is unresolved. CDR3 length: 14 residues. The germline CDR1 and CDR2 sequences are MDHEN and SYDVKM. V lost 2 bases, J lost 3 bases, and 7 bases lay in between. The CDR3 loop reads CASSLGGPNEKLFF. The CDR3 DNA is TGTGCCAGCAGTTTAGGAGGTCCTAATGAAAAACTGTTTTTT.

The genes are TRBV27 and TRBJ1-4, with D tentatively TRBD1 (5 bases). The V end was cut by 5 bases, the J end by 4 bases, with 8 bases between. The CDR3 has 13 amino acids. Germline V gene data show CDR1 as MNHEY and CDR2 as SMNVEV (reference sequence). The CDR3 spells CASSTDSNEKLFF. The CDR3 region has the DNA TGTGCCAGCAGTACCGACAGTAATGAAAAACTGTTTTTT.

The V gene is TRBV5-1, the J gene TRBJ2-7; D is possibly TRBD1 (6 bases). The germline gives CDR1 SGHRS, CDR2 YFSETQ. Deletions cut 0 bases from V and 2 bases from J, with 9 bases between. The CDR3 has 14 amino acids. The CDR3 bases are TGCGCCAGCAGCTTGGGACAGGTCCCCTACGAGCAGTACTTC. Protein product: CASSLGQVPYEQYF.

V gene TRBV6-6 combines with J gene TRBJ2-1, with a possible D match to TRBD2 (5 bases). Looked up from germline, CDR1 is MNHNY and CDR2 is SVGAGI (reference sequence). The length of the CDR3 is 14 residues. V was shortened by 0 bases and J by 4 bases, with 7 bases between the two germline ends. DNA of the CDR3: TGTGCCAGCAGTTACTCGCGGGCTTACAATGAGCAGTTCTTC. This translates into CASSYSRAYNEQFF.

The V call is TRBV5-5, the J call TRBJ2-1; perhaps TRBD2 as D (5 bases). This CDR3 spans 14 amino acids. V shed 3 bases and J shed 8 bases, with 15 bases lying between them. Germline CDR1 is SGHKS and CDR2 is YYEKEE (reference sequence). The CDR3 DNA is TGTGCCAGCAGCTCCGGGCCCCGGGAATATGAGCAGTTCTTC. It specifies CASSSGPREYEQFF. The full variable domain, its missing parts supplied by reference TRBV5-5 and TRBJ2-1, is DAGVTQSPTHLIKTRGQQVTLRCSPISGHKSVSWYQQVLGQGPQFIFQYYEKEERGRGNFPDRFSARQFPNYSSELNVNALLLGDSALYLCASSSGPREYEQFFGPGTRLTVL.

The rearrangement links TRBV2 to TRBJ2-2; 10 bases agree with TRBD1. Per germline, CDR1 SNHLY and CDR2 FYNNEI. The CDR3 consists of 13 residues. With 6 bases clipped from V and 6 bases from J, the junction kept 1 base outside the gene matches. The CDR3 loop reads CASRDRGPGELFF. CDR3 in DNA: TGTGCCAGCAGAGACAGGGGGCCCGGGGAGCTGTTTTTT.

In its sample, this clone was seen a few times. CDR3 sequence (DNA): TGCGCCAGCAGCTTCGGGACTAGCGGGAGGGCCAATGAGCAGTTCTTC. Amino acids: CASSFGTSGRANEQFF. V and J are TRBV5-1 and TRBJ2-1, with 16 bases identical to TRBD2. J was trimmed by 6 bases and V by 2 bases; bases with no gene match: 2. The CDR3 loop spans 16 amino acids. The germline gives CDR1 SGHRS, CDR2 YFSETQ. Drawing the rest from reference TRBV5-1 and TRBJ2-1, the complete variable domain is KAGVTQTPRYLIKTRGQQVTLSCSPISGHRSVSWYQQTPGQGLQFLFEYFSETQRNKGNFPGRFSGRQFSNSRSEMNVSTLELGDSALYLCASSFGTSGRANEQFFGPGTRLTVL.

The chain uses TRBV6-5 and TRBJ1-2; no firm D call. V lost 6 bases and J lost 8, with 13 bases in between. The length of the CDR3 is 12 residues. Germline V gene sequence: CDR1 MNHEY, CDR2 SVGAGI. The CDR3 DNA is TGTGCCAGCAGAAAATCCGGCAGGGGCTACACCTTC. It encodes CASRKSGRGYTF.

The chain has TRBV4-3 and TRBJ2-4, with TRBD2 matching over 10 bases. The germline CDR1 and CDR2 sequences are LGHNA and YSLEER. The CDR3 length is 16 residues. Unmatched junction bases numbered 7, after V lost 0 bases and J lost 8 bases. Written as DNA, the CDR3 is TGCGCCAGCAGCCAAGACGCTAGCGGGAGACGTGACATTCAGTACTTC. Protein: CASSQDASGRRDIQYF.